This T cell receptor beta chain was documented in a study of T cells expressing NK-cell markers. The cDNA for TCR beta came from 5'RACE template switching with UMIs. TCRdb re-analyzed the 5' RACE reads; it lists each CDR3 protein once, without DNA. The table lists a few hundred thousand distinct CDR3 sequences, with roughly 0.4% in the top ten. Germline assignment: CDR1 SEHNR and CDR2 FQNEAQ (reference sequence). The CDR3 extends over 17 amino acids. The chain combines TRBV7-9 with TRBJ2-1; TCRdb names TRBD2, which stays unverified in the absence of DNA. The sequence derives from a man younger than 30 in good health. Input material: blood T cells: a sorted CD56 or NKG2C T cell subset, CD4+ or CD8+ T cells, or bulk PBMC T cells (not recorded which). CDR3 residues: CASTLWSWQSSYNEQFF.